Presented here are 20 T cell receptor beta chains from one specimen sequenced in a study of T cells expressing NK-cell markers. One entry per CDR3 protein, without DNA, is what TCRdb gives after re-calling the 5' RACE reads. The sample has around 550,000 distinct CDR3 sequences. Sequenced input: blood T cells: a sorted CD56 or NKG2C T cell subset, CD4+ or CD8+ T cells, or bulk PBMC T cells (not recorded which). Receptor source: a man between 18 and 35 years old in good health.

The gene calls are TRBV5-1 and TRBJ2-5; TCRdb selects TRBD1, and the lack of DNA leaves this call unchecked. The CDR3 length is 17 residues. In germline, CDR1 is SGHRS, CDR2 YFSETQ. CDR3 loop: CASSPAWGSTFQETQYF.

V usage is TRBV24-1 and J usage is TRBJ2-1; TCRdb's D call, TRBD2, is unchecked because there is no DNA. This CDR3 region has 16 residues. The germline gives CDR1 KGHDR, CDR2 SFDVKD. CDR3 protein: CATSASGTSSYNEQFF.

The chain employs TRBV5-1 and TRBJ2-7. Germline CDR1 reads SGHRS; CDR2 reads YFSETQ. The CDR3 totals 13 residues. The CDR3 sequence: CASSLDGRGEQYF. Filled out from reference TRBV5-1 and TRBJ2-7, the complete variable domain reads KAGVTQTPRYLIKTRGQQVTLSCSPISGHRSVSWYQQTPGQGLQFLFEYFSETQRNKGNFPGRFSGRQFSNSRSEMNVSTLELGDSALYLCASSLDGRGEQYFGPGTRLTVT.

CDR3 in amino acids: CASSPPGASGYNNEQFF. This rearrangement joins TRBV7-9 to TRBJ2-1; TCRdb names TRBD2, which stays unverified in the absence of DNA. Per the germline V gene, CDR1 is SEHNR and CDR2 is FQNEAQ (reference sequence). The CDR3 totals 17 residues.

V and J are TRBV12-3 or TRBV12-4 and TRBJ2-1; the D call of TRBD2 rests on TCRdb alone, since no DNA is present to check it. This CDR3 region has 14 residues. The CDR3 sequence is CASSLFGGSNEQFF.

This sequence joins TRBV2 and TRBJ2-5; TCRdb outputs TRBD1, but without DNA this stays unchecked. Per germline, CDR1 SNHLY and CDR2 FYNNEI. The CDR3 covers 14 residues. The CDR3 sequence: CAIQSGTNQETQYF.

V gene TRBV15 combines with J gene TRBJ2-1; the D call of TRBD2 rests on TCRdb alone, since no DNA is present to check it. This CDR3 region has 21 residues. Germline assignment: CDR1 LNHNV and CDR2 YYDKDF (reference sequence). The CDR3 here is CATSRDLGLLAGGPLNLEQFF.

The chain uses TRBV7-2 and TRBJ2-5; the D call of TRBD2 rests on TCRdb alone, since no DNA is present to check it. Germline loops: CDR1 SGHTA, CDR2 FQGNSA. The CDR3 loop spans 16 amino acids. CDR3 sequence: CASSGRLAGLRETQYF.

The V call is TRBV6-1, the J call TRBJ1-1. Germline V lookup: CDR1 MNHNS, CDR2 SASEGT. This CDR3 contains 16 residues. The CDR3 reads CASTPSMARENTEAFF.

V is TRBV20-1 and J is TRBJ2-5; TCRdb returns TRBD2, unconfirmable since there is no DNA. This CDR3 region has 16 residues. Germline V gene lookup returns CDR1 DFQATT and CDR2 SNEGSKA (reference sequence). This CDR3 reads CSASGTSGSSMETQYF.

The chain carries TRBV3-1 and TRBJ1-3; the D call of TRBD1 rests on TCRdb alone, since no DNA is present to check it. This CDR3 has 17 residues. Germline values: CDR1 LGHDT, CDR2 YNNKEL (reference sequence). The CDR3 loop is CASSQSPGQGFGNTIYF. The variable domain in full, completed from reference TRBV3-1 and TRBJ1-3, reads DTAVSQTPKYLVTQMGNDKSIKCEQNLGHDTMYWYKQDSKKFLKIMFSYNNKELIINETVPNRFSPKSPDKAHLNLHINSLELGDSAVYFCASSQSPGQGFGNTIYFGEGSWLTVV.

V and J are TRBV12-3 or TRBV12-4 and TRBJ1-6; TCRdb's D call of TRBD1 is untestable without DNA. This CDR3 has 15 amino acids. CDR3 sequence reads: CASGGGHSVSSPLHF.

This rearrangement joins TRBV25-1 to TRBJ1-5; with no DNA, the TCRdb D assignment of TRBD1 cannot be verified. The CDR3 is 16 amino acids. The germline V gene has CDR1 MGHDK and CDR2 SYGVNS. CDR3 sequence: CASSATPGQDNQPQHF.

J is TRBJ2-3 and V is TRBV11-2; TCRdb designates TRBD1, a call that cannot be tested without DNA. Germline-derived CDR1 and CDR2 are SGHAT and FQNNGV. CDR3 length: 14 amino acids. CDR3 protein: CASSPRGHTDTQYF.

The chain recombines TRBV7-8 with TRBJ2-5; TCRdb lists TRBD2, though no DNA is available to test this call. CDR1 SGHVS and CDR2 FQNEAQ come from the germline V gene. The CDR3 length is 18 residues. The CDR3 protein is CASSLASNGLAGVETQYF.

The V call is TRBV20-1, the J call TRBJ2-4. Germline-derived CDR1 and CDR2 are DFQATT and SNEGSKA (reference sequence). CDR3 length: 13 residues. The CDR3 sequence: CSARFFLQNIQYF.

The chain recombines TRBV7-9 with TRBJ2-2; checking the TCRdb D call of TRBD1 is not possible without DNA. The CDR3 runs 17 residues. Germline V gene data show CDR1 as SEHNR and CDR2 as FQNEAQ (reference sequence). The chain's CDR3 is CASSPTWRSGNTGELFF.

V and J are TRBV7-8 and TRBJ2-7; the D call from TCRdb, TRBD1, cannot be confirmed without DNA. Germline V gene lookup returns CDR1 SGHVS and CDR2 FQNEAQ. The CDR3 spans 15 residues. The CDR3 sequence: CASSLEAGVFYEQYF.

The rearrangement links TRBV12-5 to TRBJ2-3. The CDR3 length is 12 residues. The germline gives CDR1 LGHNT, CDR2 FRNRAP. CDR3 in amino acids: CASGLGSDTQYF.

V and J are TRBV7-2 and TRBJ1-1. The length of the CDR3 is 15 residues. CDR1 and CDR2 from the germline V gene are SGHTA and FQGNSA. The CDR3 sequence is CASSLLSVGDTEAFF. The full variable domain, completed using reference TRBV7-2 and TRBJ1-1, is GAGVSQSPSNKVTEKGKDVELRCDPISGHTALYWYRQSLGQGLEFLIYFQGNSAPDKSGLPSDRFSAERTGGSVSTLTIQRTQQEDSAVYLCASSLLSVGDTEAFFGQGTRLTVV.